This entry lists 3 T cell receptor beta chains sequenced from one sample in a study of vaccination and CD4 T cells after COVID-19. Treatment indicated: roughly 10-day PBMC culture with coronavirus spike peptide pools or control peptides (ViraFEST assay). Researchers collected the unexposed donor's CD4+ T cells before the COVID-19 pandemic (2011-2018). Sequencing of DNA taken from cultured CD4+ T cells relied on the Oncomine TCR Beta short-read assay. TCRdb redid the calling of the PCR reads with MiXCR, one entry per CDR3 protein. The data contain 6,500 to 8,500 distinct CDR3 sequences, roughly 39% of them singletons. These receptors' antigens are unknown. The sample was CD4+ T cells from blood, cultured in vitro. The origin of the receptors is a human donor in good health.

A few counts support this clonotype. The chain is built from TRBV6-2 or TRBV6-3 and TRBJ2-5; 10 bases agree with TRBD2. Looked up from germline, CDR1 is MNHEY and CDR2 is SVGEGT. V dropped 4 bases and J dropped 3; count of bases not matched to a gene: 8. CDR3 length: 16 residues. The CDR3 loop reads CASSFGLADGKETQYF. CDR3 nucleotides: TGTGCCAGCAGTTTCGGACTAGCGGACGGTAAAGAGACCCAGTACTTC.

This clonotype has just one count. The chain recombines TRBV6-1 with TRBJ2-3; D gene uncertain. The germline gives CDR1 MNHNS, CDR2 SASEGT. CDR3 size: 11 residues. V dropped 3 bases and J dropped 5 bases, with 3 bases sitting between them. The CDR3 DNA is TGTGCCAGCAGTGAGCGAGATACGCAGTATTTT. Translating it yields CASSERDTQYF.

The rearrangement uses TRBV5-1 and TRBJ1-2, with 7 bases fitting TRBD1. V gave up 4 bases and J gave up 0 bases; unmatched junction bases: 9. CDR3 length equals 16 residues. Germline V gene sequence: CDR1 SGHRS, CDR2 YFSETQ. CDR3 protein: CASSPTWDRPNYGYTF. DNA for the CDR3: TGCGCCAGCAGCCCTACCTGGGACAGACCTAACTATGGCTACACCTTC.